The next 19 T cell receptor beta chains were all read from a single sample in a study of T cell changes during pregnancy in multiple sclerosis. Using immunoSEQ multiplex PCR, the repertoire was profiled, and TCRdb retains in-frame clones only, with some absent. The top ten clones hold roughly 3% of a sample with fewer than 85,000 clones, 92% of them seen once. This material consisted of peripheral blood, taken in the third trimester of pregnancy. These receptors were obtained from a female donor in good health, enrolled as a control in a pregnancy study.

This clone was found a few times. V and J are TRBV25-1 and TRBJ2-1; D gene unclear. The length of the CDR3 is 14 residues. The germline V gene has CDR1 MGHDK and CDR2 SYGVNS. V lost 7 bases to trimming and J lost 6 bases, with 16 bases between them. The CDR3 region has the DNA TGTGCCAGCAACAGACAAGCCGGTGGCAATGAGCAGTTCTTC. Amino acid sequence: CASNRQAGGNEQFF. Based on the CDR3 plus reference TRBV25-1 and TRBJ2-1, the full variable domain is EADIYQTPRYLVIGTGKKITLECSQTMGHDKMYWYQQDPGMELHLIHYSYGVNSTEKGDLSSESTVSRIRTEHFPLTLESARPSHTSQYLCASNRQAGGNEQFFGPGTRLTVL.

This chain links TRBV18 with TRBJ2-3; D is ambiguous. Germline CDR1 reads KGHSH; CDR2 reads LQKENI. V was clipped by 2 bases and J by 0 bases, with 6 bases between them. The CDR3 covers 14 residues. Here the CDR3 reads CASSPTGSTDTQYF. The CDR3 coding sequence is TGTGCCAGCTCACCAACGGGTAGCACAGATACGCAGTATTTT. The complete variable domain, with remaining parts taken from reference TRBV18 and TRBJ2-3, reads NAGVMQNPRHLVRRRGQEARLRCSPMKGHSHVYWYRQLPEEGLKFMVYLQKENIIDESGMPKERFSAEFPKEGPSILRIQQVVRGDSAAYFCASSPTGSTDTQYFGPGTRLTVL.

V gene TRBV27 combines with J gene TRBJ1-1; a possible D gene is TRBD1 (6 bases). CDR1 and CDR2 from the germline V gene are MNHEY and SMNVEV (reference sequence). Trimming pared 6 bases from V and 0 bases from J, leaving 8 bases between. The CDR3 spans 13 residues. CDR3 DNA sequence: TGTGCCAGCAGGGGGGCCATGAACACTGAAGCTTTCTTT. This translates into CASRGAMNTEAFF.

The chain employs TRBV7-6 and TRBJ1-3; 7 bases fit TRBD1. Germline loops: CDR1 SGHVS, CDR2 FNYEAQ. This CDR3 is 16 amino acids long. V was clipped by 5 bases and J by 0 bases; unmatched bases: 7. This chain's CDR3 is CASSLTGDSSGNTIYF. DNA for the CDR3: TGTGCCAGCAGCCTTACAGGGGATAGCTCTGGAAACACCATATATTTT. Combining the CDR3 with reference TRBV7-6 and TRBJ1-3 gives the whole variable domain GAGVSQSPRYKVTKRGQDVALRCDPISGHVSLYWYRQALGQGPEFLTYFNYEAQQDKSGLPNDRFSAERPEGSISTLTIQRTEQRDSAMYRCASSLTGDSSGNTIYFGEGSWLTVV.

The V call is TRBV18, the J call TRBJ1-2, with D unclear. The CDR3 loop spans 14 amino acids. Germline V lookup: CDR1 KGHSH, CDR2 LQKENI. Trimming took off 3 bases at V and 7 bases at J, with 15 bases between the two ends. The CDR3 here is CASSPYQKRGGYTF. The CDR3 region has the DNA TGTGCCAGCTCACCGTACCAAAAACGGGGTGGCTACACCTTC.

This chain joins TRBV5-1 and TRBJ1-6; 7 bases line up with TRBD1. This CDR3 is built from 15 residues. The V segment lost 3 bases and the J segment 5 bases; nucleotides outside the gene matches: 5. From germline, CDR1 is SGHRS and CDR2 YFSETQ. The CDR3 here is CASSSTGLDNSPLHF. The CDR3 region has the DNA TGCGCCAGCAGCTCGACAGGGTTGGATAATTCACCCCTCCACTTT.

V gene TRBV7-2 combines with J gene TRBJ2-7; D gene uncertain. Trimming cost V 4 bases and J 6 bases, with 7 bases left between them. CDR1 SGHTA and CDR2 FQGNSA come from the germline V gene. CDR3 length equals 11 residues. CDR3 in DNA: TGTGCCAGCAGCTCGGTGGTCGAGCAGTACTTC. It specifies CASSSVVEQYF. The full variable domain, completed using reference TRBV7-2 and TRBJ2-7, is GAGVSQSPSNKVTEKGKDVELRCDPISGHTALYWYRQSLGQGLEFLIYFQGNSAPDKSGLPSDRFSAERTGGSVSTLTIQRTQQEDSAVYLCASSSVVEQYFGPGTRLTVT.

V gene TRBV6-5 combines with J gene TRBJ2-3; 7 nucleotides match TRBD2. The junction had 7 bases not matched to a gene; V was cut back by 2 bases and J by 5 bases. The CDR3 runs 15 residues. The germline gives CDR1 MNHEY, CDR2 SVGAGI. DNA for the CDR3: TGTGCCAGCAGTTACCGCGGGAGTGATAAAGATACGCAGTATTTT. Amino acid sequence: CASSYRGSDKDTQYF.

The CDR3 loop reads CASSLVGSSYNEQFF. Here the CDR3 DNA reads TGTGCCAGCAGCTTAGTAGGTAGCAGCTACAATGAGCAGTTCTTC. V is TRBV7-9 and J is TRBJ2-1; D gene unclear. The CDR3 covers 15 residues. CDR1 is SEHNR, CDR2 FQNEAQ, per germline (reference sequence). V dropped 1 base and J dropped 3 bases, with 10 bases sitting between them.

Comment on this clone: Other DNA sequences within the sample encode an identical CDR3. The V call is TRBV19, the J call TRBJ1-5, with a weak D call TRBD1 (6 bases). The V end was cut by 5 bases, the J end by 4 bases, with 12 bases between. The germline V gene has CDR1 LNHDA and CDR2 SQIVND (reference sequence). The CDR3 runs to 14 residues. Here the CDR3 DNA reads TGTGCCAGTAGTTTCGGACAGAATAATCAGCCCCAGCATTTT. Translated: CASSFGQNNQPQHF. The full variable domain, in which reference TRBV19 and TRBJ1-5 provide the parts outside the CDR3, is DGGITQSPKYLFRKEGQNVTLSCEQNLNHDAMYWYRQDPGQGLRLIYYSQIVNDFQKGDIAEGYSVSREKKESFPLTVTSAQKNPTAFYLCASSFGQNNQPQHFGDGTRLSIL.

This clone was seen more than once but under ten times. The chain joins TRBV7-9 to TRBJ2-2; possibly TRBD1 for D (6 bases). The CDR3 is 15 amino acids. The germline V and J ends were trimmed by 1 base and 3 bases, with 9 bases remaining between them. Per the germline V gene, CDR1 is SEHNR and CDR2 is FQNEAQ (reference sequence). This CDR3 reads CASSLGNRDTGELFF. CDR3 sequence (DNA): TGTGCCAGCAGCTTAGGAAACAGGGACACCGGGGAGCTGTTTTTT.

This clone has only one observation. The CDR3 DNA follows: TGTGCCAGCAGTGTTACTAGCGGCGTCACAGATACGCAGTATTTT. Protein sequence: CASSVTSGVTDTQYF. The chain employs TRBV25-1 and TRBJ2-3, with 8 nucleotides matching TRBD2. The CDR3 is made up of 15 amino acids. J lost 2 bases, V lost 4 bases, and 5 bases had no gene match. The germline V gene has CDR1 MGHDK and CDR2 SYGVNS.

The chain joins TRBV9 to TRBJ2-2, with D possibly being TRBD1 (6 bases). Trimming took 0 bases from V and 6 from J, leaving 9 bases between them. The CDR3 has 14 amino acids. The germline CDR1 and CDR2 sequences are SGDLS and YYNGEE. CDR3 bases: TGTGCCAGCAGCGTAGACCAGGGGCCCGGGGAGCTGTTTTTT. Residues: CASSVDQGPGELFF. The whole variable domain, remainder taken from reference TRBV9 and TRBJ2-2, is DSGVTQTPKHLITATGQRVTLRCSPRSGDLSVYWYQQSLDQGLQFLIQYYNGEERAKGNILERFSAQQFPDLHSELNLSSLELGDSALYFCASSVDQGPGELFFGEGSRLTVL.

V gene TRBV7-9 combines with J gene TRBJ2-6; 8 positions agree with TRBD1. CDR1 is SEHNR, CDR2 FQNEAQ, per germline (reference sequence). After removal of 5 bases from V and 4 bases from J, the junction contained 13 bases not matched to a gene. This CDR3 contains 18 residues. The CDR3 loop reads CASSPFISGGRGANVLTF. CDR3 in DNA: TGTGCCAGCAGCCCGTTTATTTCAGGGGGCCGGGGGGCCAACGTCCTGACTTTC. Filled out from reference TRBV7-9 and TRBJ2-6, the complete variable domain reads DTGVSQNPRHKITKRGQNVTFRCDPISEHNRLYWYRQTLGQGPEFLTYFQNEAQLEKSRLLSDRFSAERPKGSFSTLEIQRTEQGDSAMYLCASSPFISGGRGANVLTFGAGSRLTVL.

This chain links TRBV5-1 with TRBJ2-1, with 7 bases aligning to TRBD2. This CDR3 has 15 residues. V trimming: 1 base; J trimming: 7 bases; junction bases outside the gene matches: 8. Per the germline V gene, CDR1 is SGHRS and CDR2 is YFSETQ. CDR3 nucleotides: TGCGCCAGCAGCTTGAGTCGAGCGGGGAGGAATGAGCAGTTCTTC. Protein sequence: CASSLSRAGRNEQFF.

This chain connects TRBV27 to TRBJ2-3, with D tentatively TRBD2 (6 bases). Germline-derived CDR1 and CDR2 are MNHEY and SMNVEV (reference sequence). Trimming removed 4 bases at V and 0 bases at J, with 11 bases between. The CDR3 totals 15 residues. CDR3 region: CASSYLAVSTDTQYF. The DNA of the CDR3 is TGTGCCAGCAGTTACTTAGCGGTTAGCACAGATACGCAGTATTTT.

This clone was observed a single time. The V call is TRBV27, the J call TRBJ1-3; possibly TRBD1 for D (5 bases). CDR3 length equals 17 residues. Germline CDR1 and CDR2: MNHEY and SMNVEV (reference sequence). V lost 5 bases, J lost 4 bases, and 21 bases lay in between. The CDR3 DNA sequence: TGTGCCAGCAGTAAGACGGGACGGAGGGCGTCGGGAAACACCATATATTTT. Amino acids: CASSKTGRRASGNTIYF.

This clone was found once. The rearrangement uses TRBV12-5 and TRBJ2-2; TRBD1 agrees at 11 bases. The CDR3 spans 18 residues. CDR1 is LGHNT and CDR2 is FRNRAP in the germline V gene. V dropped 0 bases and J dropped 6; count of bases not matched to a gene: 9. This chain's CDR3 is CASGLVLGQGVLAGELFF. CDR3 DNA: TGTGCTAGTGGTTTGGTACTGGGACAGGGGGTTCTGGCCGGGGAGCTGTTTTTT.

The chain joins TRBV6-1 to TRBJ2-7, with 8 bases identical to TRBD1. Looked up from germline, CDR1 is MNHNS and CDR2 is SASEGT. Trimming removed 2 bases from V and 6 bases from J; junction bases left unmatched: 12. The CDR3 consists of 16 residues. The chain's CDR3 is CASSERWGRGLGEQYF. For the CDR3, the DNA is TGTGCCAGCAGTGAAAGGTGGGGCAGGGGGCTCGGCGAGCAGTACTTC.